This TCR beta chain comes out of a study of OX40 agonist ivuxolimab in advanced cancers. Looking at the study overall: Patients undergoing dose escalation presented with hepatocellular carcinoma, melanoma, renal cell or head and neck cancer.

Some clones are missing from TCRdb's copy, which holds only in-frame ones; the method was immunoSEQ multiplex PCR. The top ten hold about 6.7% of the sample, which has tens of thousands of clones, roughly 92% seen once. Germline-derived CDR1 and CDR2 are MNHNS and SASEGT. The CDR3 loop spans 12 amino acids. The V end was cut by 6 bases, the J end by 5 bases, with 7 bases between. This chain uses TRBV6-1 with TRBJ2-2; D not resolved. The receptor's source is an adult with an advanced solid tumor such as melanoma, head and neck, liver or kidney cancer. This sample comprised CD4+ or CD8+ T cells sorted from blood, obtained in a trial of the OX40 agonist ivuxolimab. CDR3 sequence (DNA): TGTGCCAGCAGACCCCAAACCGGGGAGCTGTTTTTT. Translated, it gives CASRPQTGELFF.